The 7 T cell receptor beta chains listed next were all sequenced from one sample in a study of blood T cell repertoires in COVID-19. Data came from immunoSEQ multiplex PCR; TCRdb stores just in-frame clones and leaves some out. The sample lists hundreds of thousands of clones, approximately 85% occurring once. The sequenced sample consisted of peripheral blood. All receptors derive from a human donor in a cohort sampled during active COVID-19.

The chain links TRBV25-1 to TRBJ2-2; TRBD1 aligns across 9 bases. In germline, CDR1 is MGHDK, CDR2 SYGVNS. The CDR3 contains 16 residues. The ends lost 1 base at V and 3 bases at J; junction bases unmatched: 3. The CDR3 spells CASSEFRTGDTGELFF. CDR3 coding DNA: TGTGCCAGCAGTGAATTCCGGACAGGGGACACCGGGGAGCTGTTTTTT.

J is TRBJ2-2 and V is TRBV6-4, with D possibly being TRBD1 (5 bases). The CDR3 length is 13 residues. Between the trimmed V and J ends, which lost 4 bases and 4 bases, there was a span of 7 bases. Germline V lookup: CDR1 MRHNA, CDR2 SNTAGT. The CDR3 coding sequence is TGTGCCAGCAGTGTAGGGGTCACCGGGGAGCTGTTTTTT. It specifies CASSVGVTGELFF.

The V call is TRBV11-1, the J call TRBJ1-4; a possible D gene is TRBD1 (5 bases). V gave up 5 bases and J gave up 4 bases, with 14 bases separating them. This CDR3 has 15 amino acids. CDR1 SGHAT and CDR2 FQDESV come from the germline V gene (reference sequence). The CDR3 loop reads CASSPRDGNNEKLFF. The CDR3 bases are TGTGCCAGCAGCCCGCGGGACGGAAATAATGAAAAACTGTTTTTT.

The chain carries TRBV5-5 and TRBJ2-7; D perhaps matches TRBD1 (5 bases). Trimming cost V 4 bases and J 8 bases, with 16 bases left between them. This CDR3 spans 13 amino acids. Germline values: CDR1 SGHKS, CDR2 YYEKEE (reference sequence). CDR3 sequence reads: CASSLDIATKQYF. The DNA of the CDR3 is TGTGCCAGCAGCCTGGACATAGCTACGAAGCAGTACTTC.

The chain uses TRBV30 and TRBJ2-4, with a possible D match to TRBD1 (6 bases). CDR1 is GTSNPN and CDR2 is SVGIG in the germline V gene (reference sequence). With 5 bases removed from V and 9 bases from J, the gap between germline ends came to 14 bases. The CDR3 is 12 residues long. The CDR3 spells CAWSRDTGIQYF. The CDR3 bases are TGTGCCTGGTCCCGGGACACTGGCATTCAGTACTTC.

The V and J genes are TRBV19 and TRBJ2-5; TRBD2 aligns across 14 bases. V shed 6 bases, J shed 5 bases, and the junction held 5 bases outside the gene matches. Germline loops: CDR1 LNHDA, CDR2 SQIVND (reference sequence). The CDR3 spans 15 residues. CDR3 DNA sequence: TGTGCCAGTAGCCCGGGACTAGCGGGGGTTGAGACCCAGTACTTC. The encoded protein is CASSPGLAGVETQYF.

This chain connects TRBV18 to TRBJ1-1, with TRBD1 matching 9 bases. The CDR3 covers 17 residues. The germline V gene has CDR1 KGHSH and CDR2 LQKENI. J lost 1 base, V lost 4 bases, and 10 bases had no gene match. CDR3 residues: CASSQTTGGTQNTEAFF. The CDR3 DNA sequence: TGTGCCAGCTCACAGACGACAGGGGGAACTCAGAACACTGAAGCTTTCTTT.